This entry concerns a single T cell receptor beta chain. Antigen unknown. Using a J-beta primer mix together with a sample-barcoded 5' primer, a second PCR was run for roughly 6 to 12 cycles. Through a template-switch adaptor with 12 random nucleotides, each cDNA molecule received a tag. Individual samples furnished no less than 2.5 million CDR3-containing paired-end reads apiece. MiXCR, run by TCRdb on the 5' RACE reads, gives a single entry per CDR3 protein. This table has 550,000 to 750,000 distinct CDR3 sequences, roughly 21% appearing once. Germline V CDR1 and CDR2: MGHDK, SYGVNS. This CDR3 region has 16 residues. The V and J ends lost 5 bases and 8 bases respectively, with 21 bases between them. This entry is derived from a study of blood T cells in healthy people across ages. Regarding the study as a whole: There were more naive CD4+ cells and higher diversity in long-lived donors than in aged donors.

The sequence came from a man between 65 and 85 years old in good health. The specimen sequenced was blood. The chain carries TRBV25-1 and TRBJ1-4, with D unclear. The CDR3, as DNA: TGTGCCAGCAGTCCCAGCCTGCCGTCCCCTGGGGAAAAACTGTTTTTT. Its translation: CASSPSLPSPGEKLFF. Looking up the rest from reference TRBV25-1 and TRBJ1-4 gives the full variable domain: EADIYQTPRYLVIGTGKKITLECSQTMGHDKMYWYQQDPGMELHLIHYSYGVNSTEKGDLSSESTVSRIRTEHFPLTLESARPSHTSQYLCASSPSLPSPGEKLFFGSGTQLSVL.